One sample yielded the 3 T cell receptor beta chains listed below, sequenced in a study of blood T cells in healthy people across ages. PCR was performed a second time for roughly 6 to 12 cycles using a sample-barcoded 5' primer and a J-beta primer mix. Using its own MiXCR run on the 5' RACE reads, TCRdb lists one record per CDR3 protein. The sample has roughly 930,000 distinct CDR3 sequences, around 48% seen once. Sequenced material: blood. The receptors were sampled from a man aged 30-40 years in good health.

The V and J genes are TRBV6-2 or TRBV6-3 and TRBJ2-4, with D tentatively TRBD1 or TRBD2 (5 bases each). The assigned J gene may be wrong: the sequence end matches TRBJ2-7 better. The length of the CDR3 is 16 residues. Germline CDR1 is MNHEY and CDR2 is SVGEGT. This CDR3 is CASKIKNRDGLYEQYF. CDR3 DNA: TGTGCCAGCAAGATCAAAAACCGGGACGGACTCTACGAGCAGTACTTC.

The chain is built from TRBV29-1 and TRBJ1-2; D is unresolved. Germline V gene data show CDR1 as SQVTM and CDR2 as ANQGSEA. The CDR3 totals 11 residues. The CDR3 DNA sequence: TGCCCTGACCCCGGGAACTATGGCTACACCTTC. Translation: CPDPGNYGYTF.

The chain has TRBV7-9 and TRBJ1-2; D is perhaps TRBD1 (6 bases). The CDR3 is 14 residues long. Between the trimmed V and J ends, which lost 8 bases and 3 bases, there was a span of 16 bases. CDR1 is SEHNR and CDR2 is FQNEAQ in the germline V gene (reference sequence). CDR3 DNA sequence: TGTGCCAGCCGGGGGGCAGGGTATCACTATGGCTACACCTTC. Translation: CASRGAGYHYGYTF.